This entry concerns a single T cell receptor beta chain. The CDR3 sequence is 16 residues long. Germline V lookup: CDR1 KGHSH, CDR2 LQKENI. Trimming removed 4 bases at V and 3 bases at J, with 17 bases between. This entry is derived from a study of blood T cell repertoires in COVID-19. The Seattle patients, enrolled during active infection, were followed longitudinally. The method was immunoSEQ multiplex PCR; TCRdb's version includes in-frame clones alone and lacks a portion of them. The sample has some 60,000 clones; about 80% are singletons. The material sequenced was peripheral blood. The receptor's source is a man of 80 years or more with COVID-19, enrolled during active disease. The chain carries TRBV18 and TRBJ2-3, with D perhaps TRBD1 (5 bases). The CDR3 sequence is CASSLQGGERTDTQYF. DNA of the CDR3: TGTGCCAGCTCACTCCAGGGTGGAGAAAGGACAGATACGCAGTATTTT.